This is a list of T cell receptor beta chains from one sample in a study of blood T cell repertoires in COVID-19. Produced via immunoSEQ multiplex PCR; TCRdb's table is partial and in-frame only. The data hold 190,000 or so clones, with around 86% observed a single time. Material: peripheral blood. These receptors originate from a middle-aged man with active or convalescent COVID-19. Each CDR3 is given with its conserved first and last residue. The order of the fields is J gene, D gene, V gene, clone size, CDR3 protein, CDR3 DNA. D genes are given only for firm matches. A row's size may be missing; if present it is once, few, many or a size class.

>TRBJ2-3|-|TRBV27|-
CASSFKFAGTTDTQYF
TGTGCCAGCAGTTTTAAGTTCGCGGGGACCACAGATACGCAGTATTTT
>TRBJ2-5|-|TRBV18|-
CASSRTTQETQYF
TGTGCCAGCTCCCGGACTACCCAAGAGACCCAGTACTTC
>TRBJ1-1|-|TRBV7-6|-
CASSSQTSRRGFIPTEAFF
TGTGCCAGCAGCTCGCAAACCTCACGCCGGGGTTTTATTCCGACTGAAGCTTTCTTT
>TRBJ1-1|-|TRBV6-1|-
CASSEPVNTEAFF
TGTGCCAGCAGTGAACCGGTGAACACTGAAGCTTTCTTT
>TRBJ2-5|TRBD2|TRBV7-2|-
CASSRTSGGQETQYF
TGTGCCAGCAGCCGGACTAGCGGGGGCCAAGAGACCCAGTACTTC
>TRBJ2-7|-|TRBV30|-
CARGASYEQYF
TGTGCCCGGGGAGCTAGCTACGAGCAGTACTTC
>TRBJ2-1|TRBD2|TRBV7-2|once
CASSLEVLAGRDEQFF
TGTGCCAGCAGCTTAGAGGTACTAGCGGGGCGAGATGAGCAGTTCTTC
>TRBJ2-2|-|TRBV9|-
CASSFTAAPDTGELFF
TGTGCCAGCAGCTTCACCGCGGCACCGGACACCGGGGAGCTGTTTTTT
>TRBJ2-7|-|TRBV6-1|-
CASSEDGTHRAYYEQYF
TGTGCCAGCAGTGAAGATGGGACCCACAGGGCCTACTACGAGCAGTACTTC
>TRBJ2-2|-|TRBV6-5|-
CASSYKGAPTGELFF
TGTGCCAGCAGTTACAAAGGGGCGCCCACCGGGGAGCTGTTTTTT
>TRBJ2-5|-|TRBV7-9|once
CASSAVERWETQYF
TGTGCCAGCAGCGCCGTGGAGAGGTGGGAGACCCAGTACTTC
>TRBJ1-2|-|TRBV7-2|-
CASSRVVLSNYGYTF
TGTGCCAGCAGTCGCGTTGTGTTATCTAACTATGGCTACACCTTC
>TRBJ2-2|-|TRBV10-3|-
CAISASGRVDTGELFF
TGTGCCATCAGTGCGTCGGGCAGGGTAGACACCGGGGAGCTGTTTTTT
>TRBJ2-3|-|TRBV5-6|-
CASSPRGGSTDTQYF
TGTGCCAGCAGCCCCCGAGGCGGCTCCACAGATACGCAGTATTTT
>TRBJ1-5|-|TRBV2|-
CASTAAPGQPQHF
TGTGCCAGCACCGCCGCCCCGGGTCAGCCCCAGCATTTT
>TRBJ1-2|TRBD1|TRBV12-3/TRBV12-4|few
CASSLGQNYGYTF
TGTGCCAGCAGTCTGGGACAGAACTATGGCTACACCTTC
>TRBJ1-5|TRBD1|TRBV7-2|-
CASSSGADRGRQPQHF
TGTGCCAGCAGCTCCGGCGCGGACAGGGGGCGGCAGCCCCAGCATTTT
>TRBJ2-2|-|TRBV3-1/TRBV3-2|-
CASSADLDSHTGELFF
TGTGCCAGCAGCGCCGACTTGGACAGTCACACCGGGGAGCTGTTTTTT
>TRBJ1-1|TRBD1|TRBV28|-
CASSPDRGREAFF
TGTGCCAGCAGCCCAGACAGGGGGCGCGAAGCTTTCTTT
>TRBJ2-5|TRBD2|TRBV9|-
CASSVGGLAAQETQYF
TGTGCCAGCAGCGTAGGGGGACTAGCGGCTCAAGAGACCCAGTACTTC
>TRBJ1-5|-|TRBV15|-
CATSRDKATRNQPQHF
TGTGCCACCAGCAGAGATAAGGCGACTAGGAATCAGCCCCAGCATTTT
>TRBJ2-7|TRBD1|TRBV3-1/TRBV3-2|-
CASSPAGGGAYEQYF
TGTGCCAGCAGCCCCGCAGGGGGCGGGGCCTACGAGCAGTACTTC
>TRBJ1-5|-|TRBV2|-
CASSLGHSNQPQHF
TGTGCCAGCAGTCTGGGGCATAGCAATCAGCCCCAGCATTTT
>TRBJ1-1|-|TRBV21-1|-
CASSKQGQANTEAFF
TGTGCCAGCAGCAAGCAGGGGCAGGCGAACACTGAAGCTTTCTTT
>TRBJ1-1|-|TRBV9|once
CASSSQGSEAFF
TGTGCCAGCAGCTCTCAGGGGTCTGAAGCTTTCTTT
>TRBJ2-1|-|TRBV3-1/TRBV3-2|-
CASSQGGKGGEQFF
TGTGCCAGCAGCCAAGGTGGCAAAGGAGGAGAGCAGTTCTTC
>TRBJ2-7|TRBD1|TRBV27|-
CASSPTGPLYEQYF
TGTGCCAGCAGTCCGACAGGGCCCCTTTACGAGCAGTACTTC
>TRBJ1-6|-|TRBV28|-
CASGSPTAGGSPLHF
TGTGCCAGCGGGTCCCCAACAGCGGGTGGTTCACCCCTCCACTTT
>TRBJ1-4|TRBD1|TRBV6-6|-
CASRRGTGDEKLFF
TGTGCCAGCAGGAGGGGGACAGGGGATGAAAAACTGTTTTTT
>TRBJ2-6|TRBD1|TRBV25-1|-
CASSGQGSGANVLTF
TGTGCCAGCAGTGGACAGGGGTCCGGGGCCAACGTCCTGACTTTC
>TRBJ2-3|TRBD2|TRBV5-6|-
CASSFRSGGARDTQYF
TGTGCCAGCAGCTTCAGGAGCGGGGGGGCTCGGGATACGCAGTATTTT
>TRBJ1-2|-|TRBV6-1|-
CASSEASVDYTF
TGTGCCAGCAGTGAAGCGTCGGTCGACTACACCTTC
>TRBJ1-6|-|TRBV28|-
CASTLGNSPLHF
TGTGCCAGCACACTCGGTAATTCACCCCTCCACTTT
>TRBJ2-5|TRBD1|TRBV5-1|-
CASSLWTGAQETQYF
TGCGCCAGCAGCTTGTGGACAGGGGCCCAAGAGACCCAGTACTTC
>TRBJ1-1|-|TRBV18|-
CASTSGSGDGNEAFF
TGTGCCAGCACCTCGGGGTCAGGGGATGGTAATGAAGCTTTCTTT
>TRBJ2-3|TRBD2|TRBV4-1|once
CASSQDSLAGYTDTQYF
TGCGCCAGCAGCCAAGATTCGCTAGCGGGATACACAGATACGCAGTATTTT
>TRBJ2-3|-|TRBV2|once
CASRGALPALGTDTQYF
TGTGCCAGCAGGGGGGCCTTGCCCGCCTTGGGCACAGATACGCAGTATTTT
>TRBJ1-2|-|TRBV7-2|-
CASSLLQGYGYTF
TGTGCCAGCAGCTTACTTCAGGGGTATGGCTACACCTTC
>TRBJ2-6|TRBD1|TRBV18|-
CASSRDSAGSGANVLTF
TGTGCCAGCTCACGGGACAGCGCCGGGTCTGGGGCCAACGTCCTGACTTTC
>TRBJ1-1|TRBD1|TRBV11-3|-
CASSLDNWTGDTEAFF
TGTGCCAGCAGCTTAGACAATTGGACAGGGGACACTGAAGCTTTCTTT
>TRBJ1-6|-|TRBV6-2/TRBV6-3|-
CASSSGVSPLHF
TGTGCCAGCAGTTCGGGGGTTTCACCCCTCCACTTT
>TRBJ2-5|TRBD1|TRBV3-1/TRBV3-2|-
CASRHPGTGGETQYF
TGTGCCAGCAGACACCCGGGGACAGGGGGAGAGACCCAGTACTTC
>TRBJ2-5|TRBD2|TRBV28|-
CATLSSGGMETQYF
TGTGCCACGCTCTCTAGCGGGGGGATGGAGACCCAGTACTTC
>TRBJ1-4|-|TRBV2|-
CASSGFGSQGEKLFF
TGTGCCAGCAGTGGATTCGGGAGCCAAGGAGAAAAACTGTTTTTT
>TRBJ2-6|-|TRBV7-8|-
CASSAYGYNVLTF
TGTGCCAGCAGCGCCTACGGTTACAACGTCCTGACTTTC
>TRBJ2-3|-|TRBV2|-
CASSGGPGGDGTDTQYF
TGTGCCAGCAGTGGGGGACCCGGCGGGGACGGCACAGATACGCAGTATTTT